Each of the 24 T cell receptor beta chains below was sequenced from the same sample in a study of CD8 T cells in ankylosing spondylitis. Whole-study results and caveats: Seemingly characteristic of ankylosing spondylitis blood was a TCR beta motif consisting of fewer than 10 highly homologous variants.

These TCRs are of unknown antigen specificity. A single record per CDR3 protein comes from TCRdb applying MiXCR to the 5' RACE reads. The sample carries approximately 540,000 distinct CDR3 sequences, 12% recorded once. The sample comprised blood, either unsorted or a sorted T cell fraction (not recorded which). The receptors originated from a male donor with ankylosing spondylitis.

This clonotype was counted only a few times. The V and J genes are TRBV3-1 and TRBJ1-1, with unresolved D. Trimming left V 0 bases short and J 0 bases short, with 8 bases between. CDR3 length: 15 residues. The germline CDR1 and CDR2 sequences are LGHDT and YNNKEL (reference sequence). The CDR3 sequence is CASSQENSLNTEAFF. The CDR3 DNA is TGTGCCAGCAGCCAAGAGAACAGTCTGAACACTGAAGCTTTCTTT. The complete variable domain, with remaining parts taken from reference TRBV3-1 and TRBJ1-1, reads DTAVSQTPKYLVTQMGNDKSIKCEQNLGHDTMYWYKQDSKKFLKIMFSYNNKELIINETVPNRFSPKSPDKAHLNLHINSLELGDSAVYFCASSQENSLNTEAFFGQGTRLTVV.

The rearrangement uses TRBV5-1 and TRBJ1-1; D remains ambiguous. The V end was cut by 1 base, the J end by 3 bases, with 16 bases between. Germline V gene sequence: CDR1 SGHRS, CDR2 YFSETQ. CDR3 length: 16 amino acids. The CDR3 nucleotides read TGCGCCAGCAGCTTGCCCCGGGAGGCTGGGGACACTGAAGCTTTCTTT. It encodes CASSLPREAGDTEAFF. The full variable domain, its missing parts supplied by reference TRBV5-1 and TRBJ1-1, is KAGVTQTPRYLIKTRGQQVTLSCSPISGHRSVSWYQQTPGQGLQFLFEYFSETQRNKGNFPGRFSGRQFSNSRSEMNVSTLELGDSALYLCASSLPREAGDTEAFFGQGTRLTVV.

Only a few counts were recorded for this clonotype. The chain recombines TRBV5-8 with TRBJ2-1; D not certain. V dropped 7 bases and J dropped 0 bases, with 8 bases sitting between them. CDR3 length: 13 amino acids. Germline V CDR1 and CDR2: SGHTS, YDEGEE. The CDR3 here is CASLRSSYNEQFF. In nucleotides, the CDR3 is TGTGCCAGCCTTAGGAGCTCCTACAATGAGCAGTTCTTC.

Worth noting for this clonotype: Given a much more abundant clone one base away, this may be a read error. The chain's CDR3 is CASGLGRVEQFF. The CDR3, as DNA: TGTGCCAGCGGCTTAGGGCGAGTAGAGCAGTTCTTC. The chain combines TRBV7-2 with TRBJ2-1; D is ambiguous. Per the germline V gene, CDR1 is SGHTA and CDR2 is FQGNSA. The CDR3 is 12 residues long.

A few counts support this clonotype. The J gene is TRBJ2-7, the V gene TRBV10-3, with TRBD1 matching over 8 bases. Per the germline V gene, CDR1 is ENHRY and CDR2 is SYGVKD. The CDR3 totals 16 residues. Unmatched junction bases numbered 8, after V lost 4 bases and J lost 0 bases. The CDR3 here is CAISGIPGQDSYEQYV. The CDR3 DNA is TGTGCCATCAGTGGCATACCGGGACAGGACTCCTACGAGCAGTACGTC.

The gene calls are TRBV15 and TRBJ2-3; 10 nucleotides match TRBD2. CDR3 size: 16 residues. Germline assignment: CDR1 LNHNV and CDR2 YYDKDF (reference sequence). Trimming took 0 bases from V and 6 from J; bases not matched to a gene: 6. For the CDR3, the DNA is TGTGCCACCAGCAGAGAGAAGCGGGAGGGCCTGGATACGCAGTATTTT. It translates to CATSREKREGLDTQYF.

This clonotype was counted only a few times. CDR3 DNA sequence: TGCAGTGCTAGAGATCCATTTGGGACTAGCGGGAGGGCCAAGGAGACCCAGTACTTC. It is translated as CSARDPFGTSGRAKETQYF. The J gene is TRBJ2-5, the V gene TRBV20-1; the match to TRBD2 covers 16 bases. CDR1 and CDR2 (germline): DFQATT, SNEGSKA (reference sequence). The CDR3 totals 19 residues. V shed 0 bases and J 5 bases; nucleotides not matched to a gene: 12.

The gene calls are TRBV6-2 or TRBV6-3 and TRBJ2-7; TRBD2 is a possible D gene (6 bases). Germline assignment: CDR1 MNHEY and CDR2 SVGEGT. The CDR3 spans 14 residues. Trimming removed 2 bases from V and 0 bases from J, with 8 bases in between. The CDR3 here is CASSYRDFSYEQYF. The CDR3 nucleotides are TGTGCCAGCAGTTACCGGGACTTCTCCTACGAGCAGTACTTC.

The sample holds many counts of this clonotype. This sequence joins TRBV12-3 or TRBV12-4 and TRBJ2-5, with D perhaps TRBD1 (6 bases). CDR3 length: 14 amino acids. V gave up 5 bases and J gave up 5 bases, with 15 bases separating them. The CDR3 sequence is CASSRQTGSETQYF. CDR3 in DNA: TGTGCCAGCAGTCGACAAACAGGGTCGGAGACCCAGTACTTC.

This chain joins TRBV6-4 and TRBJ2-3; D is undetermined. Germline CDR1 is MRHNA and CDR2 is SNTAGT. V was clipped by 3 bases and J by 6 bases, with 7 bases between them. CDR3 length equals 12 residues. The CDR3 loop reads CASSEGSDTQYF. CDR3 bases: TGTGCCAGCAGTGAAGGCTCGGATACGCAGTATTTT.

This clonotype has at least ten counts. The chain carries TRBV5-1 and TRBJ2-1; TRBD2 matches at 9 bases. The CDR3 runs 18 residues. Germline assignment: CDR1 SGHRS and CDR2 YFSETQ. J lost 2 bases, V lost 0 bases, and 9 bases had no gene match. In DNA, the CDR3 is TGCGCCAGCAGCTTGGCTGCTAGCGGGAAATCGCCCTACAATGAGCAGTTCTTC. This codes for CASSLAASGKSPYNEQFF.

This clonotype was seen only a few times. The rearrangement uses TRBV9 and TRBJ2-1; 10 bases agree with TRBD2. The CDR3 extends over 16 amino acids. Germline loops: CDR1 SGDLS, CDR2 YYNGEE. The V segment lost 2 bases and the J segment 5 bases; nucleotides outside the gene matches: 7. The chain's CDR3 is CASSVSSGGWDNEQFF. CDR3 sequence (DNA): TGTGCCAGCAGCGTTAGTAGCGGGGGGTGGGACAATGAGCAGTTCTTC.

The V gene is TRBV19, the J gene TRBJ2-5, with D possibly TRBD1 on 6 matching bases. Per germline, CDR1 LNHDA and CDR2 SQIVND (reference sequence). The CDR3 loop spans 14 amino acids. Trimming cost V 8 bases and J 2 bases, with 15 bases left between them. DNA for the CDR3: TGTGCCAGTTCACTCAGGGGCCTTCAAGAGACCCAGTACTTC. This gives the protein CASSLRGLQETQYF.

This clonotype turned up a few times. The chain recombines TRBV2 with TRBJ2-2; D uncertain. The CDR3 has 14 amino acids. CDR1 and CDR2 from the germline V gene are SNHLY and FYNNEI. Between the trimmed V and J ends, which lost 0 bases and 2 bases, there was a span of 4 bases. Here the CDR3 DNA reads TGTGCCAGCAGTGAAGCGCTAAACACCGGGGAGCTGTTTTTT. It codes for CASSEALNTGELFF.

V usage is TRBV7-9 and J usage is TRBJ1-6; no definite D call. Germline V gives CDR1 SEHNR, CDR2 FQNEAQ (reference sequence). The V and J ends lost 5 bases and 9 bases respectively, with 17 bases between them. This CDR3 contains 15 residues. The CDR3 nucleotides read TGTGCCAGCAGCCCGGGATCCCCTGGCATTTCACCCCTCCACTTT. Translating it yields CASSPGSPGISPLHF.

The chain joins TRBV10-3 to TRBJ2-5; D unresolved. This CDR3 contains 15 residues. Looked up from germline, CDR1 is ENHRY and CDR2 is SYGVKD. V shed 3 bases and J shed 4 bases, with 15 bases lying between them. In nucleotides, the CDR3 is TGTGCCATCAGTGATATGGCGCCCAAGGGAGAGACCCAGTACTTC. Residues: CAISDMAPKGETQYF.

The rearrangement uses TRBV24-1 and TRBJ2-1; D may correspond to TRBD1 or TRBD2 (5 bases each). The V end was cut by 1 base, the J end by 8 bases, with 17 bases between. The CDR3 is made up of 16 amino acids. CDR1 is KGHDR, CDR2 SFDVKD, per germline. The CDR3: CATSDFRDGFSDEQFF. The CDR3 region has the DNA TGTGCCACCAGTGATTTTCGGGACGGGTTTAGCGATGAGCAGTTCTTC.

This clonotype was counted ten times or more. The rearrangement joins TRBV15 to TRBJ1-4; D is unresolved. The CDR3 has 13 residues. The V and J ends lost 0 bases and 14 bases respectively, with 13 bases between them. Germline V gives CDR1 LNHNV, CDR2 YYDKDF (reference sequence). Here the CDR3 reads CATSRDLGTWLFF. Here the CDR3 DNA reads TGTGCCACCAGCAGAGATCTAGGAACTTGGCTGTTTTTT.

This clonotype was detected many times. The CDR3 nucleotides read TGTGCCAGCAGCTTAGCGGGACTAGCCGCCGGGGAGCTGTTTTTT. Translating gives CASSLAGLAAGELFF. The chain joins TRBV7-7 to TRBJ2-2; TRBD2 matches 9 bases. Germline CDR1 reads SSHAT; CDR2 reads FNYEAQ (reference sequence). The CDR3 has 15 amino acids. After removal of 0 bases from V and 6 bases from J, the junction contained 2 bases not matched to a gene.

This clonotype was seen a handful of times. This chain links TRBV27 with TRBJ2-1, with TRBD2 matching over 11 bases. Unmatched junction bases numbered 9, after V lost 6 bases and J lost 5 bases. Germline lookup yields CDR1 MNHEY and CDR2 SMNVEV (reference sequence). CDR3 size: 16 residues. Here the CDR3 DNA reads TGTGCCAGCAGCTCCCCGCCGGGACTAGCGGACAATGAGCAGTTCTTC. Residues: CASSSPPGLADNEQFF.

The chain's CDR3 is CASSLDQTYEQYV. The CDR3, as DNA: TGTGCCAGCAGCTTAGATCAGACCTACGAGCAGTACGTC. J is TRBJ2-7 and V is TRBV11-2; D ambiguous. The CDR3 has 13 amino acids. V was cut by 0 bases and J by 2 bases, with 5 bases left in between. Germline loops: CDR1 SGHAT, CDR2 FQNNGV.

This clonotype was seen more than once but under ten times. The CDR3, as DNA: TGCAGCGTTGGGGGCCTAGACAGGGGGAGCACTGAAGCTTTCTTT. As protein: CSVGGLDRGSTEAFF. The rearrangement joins TRBV29-1 to TRBJ1-1; 9 positions agree with TRBD1. J was trimmed by 4 bases and V by 4 bases; bases with no gene match: 10. The CDR3 is made up of 15 amino acids. The germline V gene encodes CDR1 SQVTM and CDR2 ANQGSEA.

The chain recombines TRBV10-2 with TRBJ2-1; D is possibly TRBD1 (6 bases). This CDR3 spans 14 amino acids. V lost 7 bases to trimming and J lost 6 bases, with 16 bases between them. The germline V gene has CDR1 WSHSY and CDR2 SAAADI. The CDR3 DNA is TGCGCCAGCAAACTACAGGGTACCCTCAATGAGCAGTTCTTC. Translated: CASKLQGTLNEQFF.

The V and J genes are TRBV3-1 and TRBJ2-3; D is unresolved. V lost 8 bases, J lost 4 bases, and 10 bases lay in between. This CDR3 region has 12 residues. Germline lookup yields CDR1 LGHDT and CDR2 YNNKEL (reference sequence). This CDR3 reads CASSAESDTQYF. The CDR3 DNA follows: TGTGCCAGCTCTGCTGAATCAGATACGCAGTATTTT.